These T cell receptor beta chains were read from a single sample in a study of type 1 regulatory T cells. No antigen has been assigned to these receptors. Using its own MiXCR run on the reads, TCRdb lists one record per CDR3 protein. The sample shows roughly 62,000 distinct CDR3 sequences, approximately 60% of them seen only once. Sequencing was done on a sample of cultured non-Tr1 T cells, either the whole culture or a sorted T cell fraction (not recorded which). The receptor source for this set is a human donor in good health. Each CDR3 is given with its conserved first and last residue. Each record gives: V gene, D gene, clone size, J gene, CDR3 DNA, CDR3 protein. A D gene is named only where the DNA matches it firmly. Not all rows give a size; the values are once, few, many and, for expanded clones, a class.

TRBV5-5	NA	NA	TRBJ1-1	TGTGCCAGCAGCTTGAGTCGGGACACTGAAGCTTTCTTT	CASSLSRDTEAFF
TRBV6-6	NA	few	TRBJ1-2	TGTGCCAGCAGTTACGATTCTTTAGCAGGGTCCTATGGCTACACCTTC	CASSYDSLAGSYGYTF
TRBV2	TRBD1	once	TRBJ2-7	TGTGCCAGCAGTGGGGGGACAGGGCTATACGAGCAGTACTTC	CASSGGTGLYEQYF
TRBV19	NA	NA	TRBJ2-6	TGTGCCAGTAGTATTGGGACGTTAAAATCTGGGGCCAACGTCCTGACTTTC	CASSIGTLKSGANVLTF
TRBV5-5	TRBD1	NA	TRBJ2-2	TGTGCCAGCAGCTTGGGCGGGACAGGGGTGTGGGAGCTGTTTTTT	CASSLGGTGVWELFF
TRBV7-2	NA	NA	TRBJ2-2	TGTGCCAGCAGCCTTATCCCTATTGGGGGGAACACCGGGGAGCTGTTTTTT	CASSLIPIGGNTGELFF
TRBV5-1	NA	few	TRBJ2-2	TGCGCCAGCAGCAGGGATACCGGGGAGCTGTTTTTT	CASSRDTGELFF
TRBV10-2	NA	NA	TRBJ2-4	TGCGCCAGCAGTCAAGGGACAAACCTTGGGGAAAACATTCAGTACTTC	CASSQGTNLGENIQYF
TRBV7-2	NA	NA	TRBJ2-1	TGTGCCAGCAGCCCGGAGTCGGGCAGCACGAATGAGCAGTTCTTC	CASSPESGSTNEQFF
TRBV4-2	NA	NA	TRBJ1-2	TGTGCCAGCAGCCAAGGACACTTACTGAACTATGGCTACACCTTC	CASSQGHLLNYGYTF
TRBV7-9	NA	NA	TRBJ2-1	TGTGCCAGCAGCTCGCTTGGGAGGGGGGGATCCTACAATGAGCAGTTCTTC	CASSSLGRGGSYNEQFF
TRBV20-1	TRBD1	NA	TRBJ1-6	TGCAGTGCTAGCCCAGGGGGTCTCCCCTATAATTCACCCCTCCACTTT	CSASPGGLPYNSPLHF
TRBV6-2/TRBV6-3	NA	NA	TRBJ1-3	TGTGCCAGCAGTTACTCCGGACTCCGGACCATATATTTT	CASSYSGLRTIYF
TRBV20-1	NA	NA	TRBJ2-3	TGCAGTGCTTCGGGAGAGGGGGCGACGGATACGCAGTATTTT	CSASGEGATDTQYF
TRBV10-3	NA	NA	TRBJ2-3	TGTGCCATCAGTGAGGGTCAAGATACGCAGTATTTT	CAISEGQDTQYF
TRBV6-1	NA	few	TRBJ2-5	TGTGCCAGCAGTGAAGCGTGGGGGCGGGGGACCCAGTACTTC	CASSEAWGRGTQYF
TRBV20-1	NA	NA	TRBJ2-7	TGCAGTGCTAGAAGGCTTATCGGGGATAGCTCCTACGAGCAGTACTTC	CSARRLIGDSSYEQYF
TRBV20-1	NA	once	TRBJ1-5	TGCAGTGCTAGACCCCCTAATAGCAATCAGCCCCAGCATTTT	CSARPPNSNQPQHF
TRBV18	NA	NA	TRBJ2-1	TGTGCCAGCTCACCACGCACTAGCATAAGTGAGCAGTTCTTC	CASSPRTSISEQFF
TRBV7-6	NA	NA	TRBJ2-1	TGTGCCAGCAGCTCTCTCCGCGGGGATGAGCAGTTCTTC	CASSSLRGDEQFF
TRBV19	TRBD2	NA	TRBJ2-7	TGTGCCAGTAGTATGTCCCCAGGACTAGCGGATAAAGAGCAGTACTTC	CASSMSPGLADKEQYF
TRBV7-2	NA	once	TRBJ2-7	TGTGCCAGCAGCCCAAGACAGGCACTAACCTACGAGCAGTACTTC	CASSPRQALTYEQYF
TRBV7-9	TRBD2	few	TRBJ2-5	TGTGCCAGCAGCGGTAGCGGGAGTGTCCAAGAGACCCAGTACTTC	CASSGSGSVQETQYF
TRBV27	TRBD2	NA	TRBJ2-1	TGTGCCAGCAGTTTTATCGCTAGCGGGAGGACTAGCTCCTACAATGAGCAGTTCTTC	CASSFIASGRTSSYNEQFF
TRBV11-2	TRBD1	few	TRBJ2-7	TGTGCCAGCAGCTTGGGGACAGGGATCTCCTACGAGCAGTACTTC	CASSLGTGISYEQYF
TRBV5-1	NA	NA	TRBJ2-5	TGCGCCAGCAGCTCTCCGGGGCTAGAATTGGAGACCCAGTACTTC	CASSSPGLELETQYF
TRBV20-1	NA	NA	TRBJ1-2	TGCAGTGCTGCTTCCGGGACACCCTATGGCTACACCTTC	CSAASGTPYGYTF
TRBV5-1	TRBD2	NA	TRBJ2-1	TGCGCCAGCAGCTTGCAACTAGCGGGGGGGTACAATGAGCAGTTCTTC	CASSLQLAGGYNEQFF
TRBV5-1	NA	few	TRBJ2-5	TGCGCCAGCAGCTCACAGGGACCTAGAGAGACCCAGTACTTC	CASSSQGPRETQYF
TRBV20-1	NA	NA	TRBJ1-5	TGCAGTGCTAGAGATTCCCCGGATAATCAGCCCCAGCATTTT	CSARDSPDNQPQHF
TRBV30	NA	NA	TRBJ2-7	TGTGCCTGGAGTGTACCGTGGTTCAGCTCCTACGAGCAGTACTTC	CAWSVPWFSSYEQYF
TRBV27	TRBD2	few	TRBJ2-3	TGTGCCAGCAGTTTCTATGGGGTTAGCGGGTTCACAGATACGCAGTATTTT	CASSFYGVSGFTDTQYF
TRBV15	NA	few	TRBJ1-5	TGTGCCACCAGCAGAGATCCTAATCAGCCCCAGCATTTT	CATSRDPNQPQHF
TRBV20-1	NA	NA	TRBJ2-1	TGCAGTGCGCCCGCTGGTGTGAATGAGCAGTTCTTC	CSAPAGVNEQFF
TRBV6-1	NA	NA	TRBJ2-3	TGTGCCAGCAGGCGGGGCATGACAGATACGCAGTATTTT	CASRRGMTDTQYF
TRBV9	TRBD2	NA	TRBJ2-3	TGTGCCAGCAGCGTAGGGGCGGGAGGTGGGAGCACAGATACGCAGTATTTT	CASSVGAGGGSTDTQYF
TRBV6-5	NA	NA	TRBJ1-1	TGTGCCAGCAGCACGACAACGAGGAACACTGAAGCTTTCTTT	CASSTTTRNTEAFF
TRBV20-1	NA	NA	TRBJ2-5	TGCAGTGCTAGAGAAGCAGTGACAACAGAGACCCAGTACTTC	CSAREAVTTETQYF
TRBV9	NA	NA	TRBJ2-1	TGTGCCAGCAGCGTAGTTGGGGATGAGCAGTTCTTC	CASSVVGDEQFF
TRBV20-1	TRBD2	NA	TRBJ2-2	TGCAGTGCCAGGACTAGCGGCCCCACCGGGGAGCTGTTTTTT	CSARTSGPTGELFF
TRBV5-1	TRBD1	NA	TRBJ2-5	TGCGCCAGCAGCCCGACCGTGACAGGGGGGGAGACCCAGTACTTC	CASSPTVTGGETQYF
TRBV6-2/TRBV6-3	NA	NA	TRBJ2-2	TGTGCCAGCAGTTACTTGGGCTTCACCGGGGAGCTGTTTTTT	CASSYLGFTGELFF
TRBV7-2	NA	NA	TRBJ2-5	TGTGCCAGCAGCTTATGGGTAGGGCCGGAGACCCAGTACTTC	CASSLWVGPETQYF
TRBV29-1	TRBD2	NA	TRBJ2-2	TGCAGCGTGAGCGCCAGCGGGAGTTTAGCCGGGGAGCTGTTTTTT	CSVSASGSLAGELFF
TRBV5-1	NA	NA	TRBJ2-3	TGCGCCAGCAGCTTGGAAGCGGATACGCAGTATTTT	CASSLEADTQYF
TRBV9	TRBD1	NA	TRBJ1-2	TGTGCCAGCAGCGACCATTATCAGGGGGCTACATTTGCCTTC	CASSDHYQGATFAF
TRBV6-5	NA	few	TRBJ1-6	TGTGCCAGCACCTTACAGGCCTTTAATTCACCCCTCCACTTT	CASTLQAFNSPLHF
TRBV11-1	TRBD2	NA	TRBJ2-1	TGTGCCAGCACCCGTGCGGGAGGGAGTAGCAATGAGCAGTTCTTC	CASTRAGGSSNEQFF
TRBV4-2	TRBD2	few	TRBJ2-1	TGTGCCAGCAAGGGACTAGCGGGAGCGGGTGAGCAGTTCTTC	CASKGLAGAGEQFF
TRBV6-2/TRBV6-3	NA	NA	TRBJ2-4	TGTGCCAGCAATCCGGGCACAGCCAAAAACATTCAGTACTTC	CASNPGTAKNIQYF
TRBV2	NA	few	TRBJ2-1	TGTGCCAGCAGTGAGGTGCGGAACAATGAGCAGTTCTTC	CASSEVRNNEQFF
TRBV5-1	NA	NA	TRBJ2-6	TGCGCCAGCAGCTTGGCACCTGGGGCCAACGTCCTGACTTTC	CASSLAPGANVLTF
TRBV7-2	TRBD2	NA	TRBJ2-2	TGTGCCGGTGCAAGGGGAGGGACCGGGGAGCTGTTTTTT	CAGARGGTGELFF
TRBV20-1	NA	NA	TRBJ1-2	TGCAGTCTCCGGAGTCCTAACTATGGCTACACCTTC	CSLRSPNYGYTF